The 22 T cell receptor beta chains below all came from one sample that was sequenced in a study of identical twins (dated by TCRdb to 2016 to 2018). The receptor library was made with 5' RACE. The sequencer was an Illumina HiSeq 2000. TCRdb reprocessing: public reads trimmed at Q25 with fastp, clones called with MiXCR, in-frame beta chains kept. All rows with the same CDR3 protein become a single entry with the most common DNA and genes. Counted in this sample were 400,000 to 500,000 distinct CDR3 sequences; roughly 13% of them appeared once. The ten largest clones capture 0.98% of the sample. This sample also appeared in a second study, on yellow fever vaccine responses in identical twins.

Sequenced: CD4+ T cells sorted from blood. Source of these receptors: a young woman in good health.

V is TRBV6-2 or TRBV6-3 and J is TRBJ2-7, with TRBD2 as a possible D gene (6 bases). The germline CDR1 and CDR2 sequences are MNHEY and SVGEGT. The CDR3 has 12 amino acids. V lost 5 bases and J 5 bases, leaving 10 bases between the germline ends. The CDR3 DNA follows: TGTGCCAGCAGTGATTGGAGGGACGAGCAGTACTTC. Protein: CASSDWRDEQYF.

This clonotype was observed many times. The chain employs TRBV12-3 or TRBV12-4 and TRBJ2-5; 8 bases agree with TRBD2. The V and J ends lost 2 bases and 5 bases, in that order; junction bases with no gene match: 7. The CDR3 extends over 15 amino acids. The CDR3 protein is CASSLSTGGRETQYF. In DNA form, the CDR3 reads TGTGCCAGCAGTTTATCGACGGGAGGGAGGGAGACCCAGTACTTC.

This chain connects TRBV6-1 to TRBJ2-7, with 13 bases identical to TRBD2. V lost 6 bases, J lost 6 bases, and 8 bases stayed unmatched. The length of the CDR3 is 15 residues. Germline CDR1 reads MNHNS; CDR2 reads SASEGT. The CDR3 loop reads CASSQLAGGPAEQYF. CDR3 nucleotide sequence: TGTGCCAGCAGCCAACTAGCGGGGGGGCCAGCCGAGCAGTACTTC.

The CDR3 coding sequence is TGCAGCGGGGGACAGGGCCGCGATGGCTACACCTTC. Translation gives CSGGQGRDGYTF. The gene calls are TRBV29-1 and TRBJ1-2; TRBD1 aligns across 9 bases. CDR1 is SQVTM, CDR2 ANQGSEA, per germline. V shed 7 bases and J 6 bases; nucleotides not matched to a gene: 6. CDR3 length equals 12 residues.

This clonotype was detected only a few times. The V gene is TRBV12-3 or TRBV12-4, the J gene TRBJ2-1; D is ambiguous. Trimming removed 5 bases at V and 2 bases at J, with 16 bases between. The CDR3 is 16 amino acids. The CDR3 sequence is CASSINSELPYNEQFF. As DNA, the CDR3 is TGTGCCAGCAGTATAAATAGTGAACTCCCCTACAATGAGCAGTTCTTC.

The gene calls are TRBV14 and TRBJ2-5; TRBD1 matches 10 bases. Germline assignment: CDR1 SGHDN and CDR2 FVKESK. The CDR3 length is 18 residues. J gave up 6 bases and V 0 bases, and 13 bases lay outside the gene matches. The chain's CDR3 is CASSQELGETGGRKTQYF. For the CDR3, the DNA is TGTGCCAGCAGCCAAGAACTAGGCGAGACAGGGGGCAGGAAGACCCAGTACTTC.

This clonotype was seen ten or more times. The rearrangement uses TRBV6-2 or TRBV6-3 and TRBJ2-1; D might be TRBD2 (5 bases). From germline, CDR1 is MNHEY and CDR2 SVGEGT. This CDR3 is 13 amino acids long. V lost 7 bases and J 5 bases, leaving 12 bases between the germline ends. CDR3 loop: CASTPKRDNEQFF. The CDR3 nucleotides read TGTGCCAGCACCCCCAAGAGGGACAATGAGCAGTTCTTC.

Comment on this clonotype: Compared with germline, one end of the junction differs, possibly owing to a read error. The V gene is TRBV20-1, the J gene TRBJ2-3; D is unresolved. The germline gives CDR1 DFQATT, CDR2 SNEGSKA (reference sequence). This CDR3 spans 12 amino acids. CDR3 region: CSARLMEVALHF. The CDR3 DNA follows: TGCAGTGCTAGGTTGATGGAAGTGGCGTTGCATTTT.

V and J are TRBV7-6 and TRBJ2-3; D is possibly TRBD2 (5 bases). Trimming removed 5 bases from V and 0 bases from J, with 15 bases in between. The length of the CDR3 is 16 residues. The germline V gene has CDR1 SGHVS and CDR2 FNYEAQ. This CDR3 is CASSPAAETSTDTQYF. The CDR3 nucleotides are TGTGCCAGCAGCCCCGCAGCGGAAACTAGCACAGATACGCAGTATTTT.

The CDR3 sequence is CASTSWGGSGANVLTF. Written as DNA, the CDR3 is TGTGCCAGCACCTCTTGGGGGGGTTCTGGGGCCAACGTCCTGACTTTC. The V and J genes are TRBV6-1 and TRBJ2-6, with 7 positions matching TRBD2. CDR3 length: 16 residues. Unmatched junction bases numbered 7, after V lost 7 bases and J lost 1 base. The germline CDR1 and CDR2 sequences are MNHNS and SASEGT.

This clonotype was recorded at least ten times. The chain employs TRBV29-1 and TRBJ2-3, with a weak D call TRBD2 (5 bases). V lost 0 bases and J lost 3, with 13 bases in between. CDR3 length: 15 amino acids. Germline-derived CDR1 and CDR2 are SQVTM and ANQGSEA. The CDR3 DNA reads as TGCAGCGTTGAAGAGGTAGCGAGAGGAACAGATACGCAGTATTTT. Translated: CSVEEVARGTDTQYF.

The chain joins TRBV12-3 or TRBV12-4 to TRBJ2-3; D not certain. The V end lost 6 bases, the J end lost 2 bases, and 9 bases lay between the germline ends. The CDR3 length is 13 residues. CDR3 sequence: CASRARPTDTQYF. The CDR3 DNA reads TGTGCCAGCAGGGCCCGGCCCACAGATACGCAGTATTTT.

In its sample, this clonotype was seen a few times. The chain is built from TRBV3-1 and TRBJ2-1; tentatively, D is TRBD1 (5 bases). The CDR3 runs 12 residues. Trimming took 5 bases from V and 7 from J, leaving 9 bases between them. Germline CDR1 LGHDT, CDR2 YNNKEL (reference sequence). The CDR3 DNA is TGTGCCAGCAGCAGGGGTTTGAATGAGCAGTTCTTC. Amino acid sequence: CASSRGLNEQFF.

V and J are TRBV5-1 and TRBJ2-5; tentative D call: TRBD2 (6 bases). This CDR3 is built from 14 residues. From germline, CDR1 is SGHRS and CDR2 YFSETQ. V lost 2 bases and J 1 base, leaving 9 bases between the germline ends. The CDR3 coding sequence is TGCGCCAGCAGCTTTCTAGCGTCCCAAGAGACCCAGTACTTC. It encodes CASSFLASQETQYF.

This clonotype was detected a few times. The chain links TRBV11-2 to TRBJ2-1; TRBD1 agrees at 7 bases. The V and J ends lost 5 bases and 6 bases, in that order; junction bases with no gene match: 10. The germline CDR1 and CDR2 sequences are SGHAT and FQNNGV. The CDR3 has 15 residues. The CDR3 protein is CASSPWTGGSNEQFF. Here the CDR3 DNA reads TGTGCCAGCAGCCCGTGGACAGGAGGAAGCAATGAGCAGTTCTTC.

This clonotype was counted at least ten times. As DNA, the CDR3 is TGCAGCGCGCCGGGGACAGTCGGCTGGGCCAACGTCCTGACTTTC. This gives the protein CSAPGTVGWANVLTF. The rearrangement links TRBV20-1 to TRBJ2-6; 7 bases are a match to TRBD1. This CDR3 spans 15 amino acids. Germline-derived CDR1 and CDR2 are DFQATT and SNEGSKA (reference sequence).

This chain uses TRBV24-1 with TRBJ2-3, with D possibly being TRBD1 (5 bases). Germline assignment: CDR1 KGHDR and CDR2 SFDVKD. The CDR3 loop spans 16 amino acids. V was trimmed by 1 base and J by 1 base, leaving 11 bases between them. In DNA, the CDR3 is TGTGCCACCAGTGATTTTTCGACAGAACGCACAGATACGCAGTATTTT. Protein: CATSDFSTERTDTQYF.

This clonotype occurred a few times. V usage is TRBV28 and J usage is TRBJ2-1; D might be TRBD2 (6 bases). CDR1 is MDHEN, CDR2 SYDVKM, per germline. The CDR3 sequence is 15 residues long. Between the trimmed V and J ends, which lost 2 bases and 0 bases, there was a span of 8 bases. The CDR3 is CASSLGGNSYNEQFF. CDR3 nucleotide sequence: TGTGCCAGCAGTTTAGGAGGGAACTCCTACAATGAGCAGTTCTTC.

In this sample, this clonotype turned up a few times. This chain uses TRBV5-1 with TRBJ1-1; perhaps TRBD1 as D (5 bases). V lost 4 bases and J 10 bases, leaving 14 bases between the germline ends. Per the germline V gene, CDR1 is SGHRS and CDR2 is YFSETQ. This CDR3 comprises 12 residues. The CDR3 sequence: CASSPQGERAFF. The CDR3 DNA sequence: TGCGCCAGCAGCCCCCAGGGAGAACGAGCTTTCTTT.

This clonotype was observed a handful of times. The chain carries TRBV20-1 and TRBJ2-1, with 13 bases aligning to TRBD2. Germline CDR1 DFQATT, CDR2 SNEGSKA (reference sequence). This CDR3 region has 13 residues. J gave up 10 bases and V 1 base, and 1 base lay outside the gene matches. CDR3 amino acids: CSARGLAGGEQFF. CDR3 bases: TGCAGTGCTAGAGGACTAGCGGGGGGAGAGCAGTTCTTC.

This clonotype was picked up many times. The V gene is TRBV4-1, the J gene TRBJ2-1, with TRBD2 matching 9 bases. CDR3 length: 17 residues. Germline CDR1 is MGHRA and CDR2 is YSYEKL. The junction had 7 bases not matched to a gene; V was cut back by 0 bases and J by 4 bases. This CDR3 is CASSQEIGTSFYNEQFF. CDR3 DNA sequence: TGCGCCAGCAGCCAAGAGATCGGGACTAGCTTTTACAATGAGCAGTTCTTC.

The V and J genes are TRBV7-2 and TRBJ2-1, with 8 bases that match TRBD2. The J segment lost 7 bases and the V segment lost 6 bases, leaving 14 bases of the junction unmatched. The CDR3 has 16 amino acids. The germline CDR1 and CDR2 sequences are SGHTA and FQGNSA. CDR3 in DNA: TGTGCCAGCAGTGTGCTTCGAGCGGGGGTTGTGAATGAGCAGTTCTTC. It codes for CASSVLRAGVVNEQFF.